This TCR beta chain stems from a study of spatial heterogeneity in lung cancer (dated by TCRdb to between 2017 and 2020). With regard to the full study: Donors were about 70 patients with early-stage, untreated non-small cell lung cancer from the lung TRACERx cohort. Follow-up PBMC samples were sequenced whenever available, and the median time to follow-up was around two years after resection. Beta-chain transcripts were consistently detected in greater numbers than alpha-chain transcripts, which likely reflects a higher abundance of beta-chain transcripts. In non-small cell lung cancer, the study made a quantitative comparison of TCR alpha and beta repertoires among multiple tumor regions, matched nontumor lung and blood. In the raw uncorrected reads, each unique combination of TCR and UMI appeared on average more than ten times. Both alpha and beta chains were TCR-sequenced in samples taken at surgery, namely 220 tumor regions, around 61 matched nontumor lung samples and over 55 PBMC samples. The study linked features of the TCR repertoire to counts of nonsynonymous mutations, which were determined by whole-exome sequencing of tumor tissue.

Libraries were prepared through 5' RACE. Sequencing used a NextSeq 500. The TCR library protocol attached a unique molecular identifier to each TCR cDNA molecule to allow correction of PCR and sequencing errors. Processing in the source paper ran as follows. TCR identification, UMI-based error correction and CDR3 extraction were performed with Decombinator tools. Expanded TCRs were defined as those above a frequency of 2 per 1,000, corresponding to the top 1% of the tumor frequency distribution. Rényi diversity was computed with the R vegan package after subsampling each repertoire 100 times to 5,000 TCRs. CDR3 similarity networks were built from amino acid triplet string-kernel similarity, with CDR3s being connected when pairwise similarity was above 0.82. The raw public data were reprocessed by TCRdb itself: fastp quality trimming at Q25, MiXCR clonotype calling, in-frame beta chains only. All rows with the same CDR3 protein become a single entry with the most common DNA and genes. The V and J calls shown here were made by TCRdb, not taken from the authors' results. This sample comprises around 47,000 distinct CDR3 sequences, around 6.7% of them detected only once. The ten largest account for roughly 37% of the sample.

The paper's findings and limits, for the study overall: Additional single-cell paired TCR alpha and beta sequencing was considered necessary to confirm, at a functional level, the hypothesis that regional TCRs recognize regional mutations. Ubiquitous expanded tumor TCRs were detected in blood more often at tumor resection than at routine follow-up. Comparisons of baseline and follow-up blood repertoires included only around 15 patients.

What the time point label conveys for this sample: blood at routine non-recurrence follow-up after resection. For TCR sequencing, whole RNA was extracted from tumor and nontumor lung tissue, or from cryopreserved PBMC samples, and no cell sorting was done. Patients were selected for TCR sequencing only if sufficient RNA was available from at least two tumor regions. Note on this clonotype: Its specific antigen is unknown. No much larger clone exists at a distance of one base, and base qualities are not known.

After removal of 5 bases from V and 10 bases from J, the junction retains 10 bases not matched to a gene. The CDR3 measures 15 amino acids from cysteine to phenylalanine. Only the CDR3 part of the read is kept: 45 bases, read in frame from the first base. The germline V gene specifies SGHAT as CDR1 and FQNNGV as CDR2. This receptor was identified in a female donor with early-stage non-small cell lung cancer. The chain couples TRBV11-2 to TRBJ1-6, with 8 bases matching TRBD1. The sample was PBMCs, taken at follow-up. The nucleotides read TGTGCCAGCAGCCCAAGACAGGGGCTCGACTCACCCCTCCACTTT. Its amino acids are CASSPRQGLDSPLHF.